Here is one T cell receptor (beta chain) with its context. Using immunoSEQ multiplex PCR, the repertoire was profiled, and TCRdb retains in-frame clones only, with some absent. The data contain around 140,000 clones, roughly 93% of them singletons. CDR1 is SGHRS, CDR2 YFSETQ, per germline. Between the trimmed V and J ends, which lost 4 bases and 0 bases, there was a span of 11 bases. CDR3 length equals 14 residues. The entry originates in a study of control samples from healthy donors and cancer patients. The chain carries TRBV5-1 and TRBJ2-7; D tentatively reads TRBD1 or TRBD2 (5 bases each). Sequencing used blood. The TCR was taken from a man between 18 and 35 years old in good health. CDR3 sequence reads: CASSGTGSSYEQYF. CDR3 nucleotides: TGCGCCAGCAGCGGGACGGGGAGCTCCTACGAGCAGTACTTC.